Listed below are T cell receptor beta chains from one sample, sequenced in a study of OX40 agonist ivuxolimab in advanced cancers. Some clones are missing from TCRdb's copy, which holds only in-frame ones; the method was immunoSEQ multiplex PCR. This sample has about 100,000 clones; about 90% occur once, and the top ten carry around 1.5%. Sequenced material: CD4+ or CD8+ T cells sorted from blood, taken in a trial of the OX40 agonist ivuxolimab. These receptors all come from an adult with an advanced solid tumor such as melanoma, head and neck, liver or kidney cancer. Each CDR3 is given with its conserved first and last residue. D genes are given only for firm matches. Clone size is given for some rows only: seen once, a few or many times, or a class if the clone is expanded.

D gene,clone size,V gene,J gene,CDR3 protein,CDR3 DNA
.,.,TRBV5-4,TRBJ1-5,CASSLGGLSNQPQHF,TGTGCCAGCAGCTTGGGGGGCCTTAGCAATCAGCCCCAGCATTTT
TRBD2,.,TRBV27,TRBJ2-3,CASSLAGTSGRHTQYF,TGTGCCAGCAGTTTAGCGGGGACTAGCGGGAGGCATACGCAGTATTTT
.,.,TRBV5-1,TRBJ2-7,CASSLASDFYEQYF,TGCGCCAGCAGCTTGGCGTCGGATTTCTACGAGCAGTACTTC
.,.,TRBV19,TRBJ1-2,CASSATTGLWLYGYTF,TGTGCCAGTAGTGCCACGACGGGACTCTGGCTCTATGGCTACACCTTC
TRBD1,.,TRBV7-8,TRBJ1-1,CASSLGPGQGTFF,TGTGCCAGCAGCTTAGGTCCGGGACAGGGGACTTTCTTT
TRBD1,.,TRBV10-3,TRBJ1-2,CAISGRQGEGIYGYTF,TGTGCCATCAGTGGGCGACAGGGAGAGGGAATTTATGGCTACACCTTC
.,.,TRBV9,TRBJ2-1,CASSLLSANEQFF,TGTGCCAGCAGCCTACTCTCCGCAAATGAGCAGTTCTTC
.,.,TRBV7-8,TRBJ1-3,CASSLQLSRAGNTIYF,TGTGCCAGCAGCTTACAGTTAAGCAGGGCCGGAAACACCATATATTTT
TRBD1,.,TRBV29-1,TRBJ2-3,CSVERTGAGTDTQYF,TGCAGCGTTGAAAGGACAGGGGCCGGCACAGATACGCAGTATTTT
.,.,TRBV28,TRBJ1-2,CASSLRPALYGYTF,TGTGCCAGCAGTTTACGCCCTGCCCTGTATGGCTACACCTTC
TRBD2,.,TRBV11-3,TRBJ2-2,CASSLGRVGGELFF,TGTGCCAGCAGCCTGGGGAGGGTTGGCGGGGAGCTGTTTTTT
TRBD2,.,TRBV9,TRBJ2-3,CASSAYPGLVFSSTDTQYF,TGTGCCAGCAGCGCCTATCCGGGACTAGTTTTCAGTAGCACAGATACGCAGTATTTT
.,.,TRBV21-1,TRBJ1-2,CASSKALGGASYGYTF,TGTGCCAGCAGCAAAGCTTTGGGGGGGGCCAGCTATGGCTACACCTTC
.,once,TRBV14,TRBJ2-1,CASSPHLGGGNEQFF,TGTGCCAGCAGCCCGCACTTAGGAGGGGGAAATGAGCAGTTCTTC
.,once,TRBV28,TRBJ1-3,CASSLPGNTIYF,TGTGCCAGCAGTTTGCCCGGAAACACCATATATTTT
.,.,TRBV30,TRBJ1-5,CAWSAGFAQPQHF,TGTGCCTGGAGTGCAGGGTTTGCCCAGCCCCAGCATTTT
.,.,TRBV28,TRBJ2-7,CASSSRAYEQYF,TGTGCCAGCAGTTCGAGGGCCTACGAGCAGTACTTC
.,few,TRBV5-1,TRBJ2-2,CASRRDASNTGELFF,TGCGCCAGCAGGCGGGACGCATCGAACACCGGGGAGCTGTTTTTT
TRBD2,.,TRBV5-1,TRBJ2-1,CASSSTSGDYNEQFF,TGCGCCAGCAGCTCAACTAGCGGGGACTACAATGAGCAGTTCTTC
.,.,TRBV7-9,TRBJ2-7,CASSGRRVYEQYF,TGTGCCAGCAGCGGACGTAGGGTCTACGAGCAGTACTTC
TRBD1,once,TRBV28,TRBJ2-1,CASSSSGTGERGEQFF,TGTGCCAGCAGTTCCTCCGGGACAGGGGAAAGGGGTGAGCAGTTCTTC
.,.,TRBV30,TRBJ1-6,CAWTSRPDNSPLHF,TGTGCCTGGACATCCCGGCCGGATAATTCACCCCTCCACTTT
TRBD2,once,TRBV5-6,TRBJ2-5,CASVPRRLAGVMKETQYF,TGTGCCAGCGTCCCGAGGAGGCTAGCGGGAGTTATGAAGGAGACCCAGTACTTC
.,.,TRBV4-3,TRBJ1-5,CASSLSSSNQPQHF,TGCGCCAGCAGCCTCTCGTCTAGCAATCAGCCCCAGCATTTT
.,few,TRBV21-1,TRBJ2-7,CASSKVGGTSYEQYF,TGTGCCAGCAGCAAAGTAGGGGGCACCTCCTACGAGCAGTACTTC
TRBD2,.,TRBV4-1,TRBJ2-1,CASSFGLAGGVEQFF,TGCGCCAGCAGCTTTGGACTAGCGGGAGGGGTTGAGCAGTTCTTC
TRBD1,.,TRBV27,TRBJ2-3,CASSTGFTQYF,TGTGCCAGCTCGACAGGGTTTACGCAGTATTTT
.,.,TRBV12-5,TRBJ2-3,CASGFTAQSTDTQYF,TGTGCTAGTGGTTTCACAGCCCAAAGCACAGATACGCAGTATTTT
TRBD2,.,TRBV7-8,TRBJ2-1,CASSLMGRHTSGIPNEQFF,TGTGCCAGCAGCTTAATGGGTCGCCATACTAGCGGGATACCCAATGAGCAGTTCTTC
TRBD2,.,TRBV7-2,TRBJ2-5,CASSATSGRGETQYF,TGTGCCAGCAGCGCTACTAGCGGGAGGGGAGAGACCCAGTACTTC
.,.,TRBV7-9,TRBJ1-2,CASSFPELNYGYTF,TGTGCCAGCAGCTTTCCGGAGCTGAACTATGGCTACACCTTC
.,.,TRBV30,TRBJ1-5,CAWAKDRNQPQHF,TGTGCCTGGGCAAAAGACAGAAATCAGCCCCAGCATTTT
.,.,TRBV11-2,TRBJ1-4,CASSRGPGDRRNEKLFF,TGTGCCAGCAGCCGCGGGCCCGGCGACAGAAGAAATGAAAAACTGTTTTTT
.,.,TRBV28,TRBJ2-7,CASSRWYIPYEQYF,TGTGCCAGCAGTCGTTGGTATATCCCCTACGAGCAGTACTTC
TRBD2,.,TRBV28,TRBJ2-3,CASSFRTSRSTDTQYF,TGTGCCAGCAGTTTTAGGACTAGTAGGAGCACAGATACGCAGTATTTT
TRBD1,.,TRBV5-4,TRBJ1-2,CASSLDSGQGAGGYTF,TGTGCCAGCAGCTTGGATTCCGGACAGGGGGCCGGCGGCTACACCTTC
TRBD2,.,TRBV10-3,TRBJ2-7,CAISDLAGLSYEQYF,TGTGCCATCAGCGATCTAGCGGGATTATCCTACGAGCAGTACTTC
TRBD1,.,TRBV5-8,TRBJ2-7,CASSLYRGYEQYF,TGTGCCAGCAGCTTATACAGGGGCTACGAGCAGTACTTC
.,.,TRBV30,TRBJ2-5,CAWRLANQETQYF,TGTGCCTGGAGGCTAGCGAACCAGGAGACCCAGTACTTC
.,.,TRBV5-1,TRBJ2-5,CASALGAGYRETQYF,TGCGCCAGCGCTCTCGGGGCCGGGTATCGGGAGACCCAGTACTTC
TRBD1,.,TRBV18,TRBJ1-1,CASSLATGAAAEAFF,TGTGCCAGCTCACTAGCTACAGGGGCCGCGGCTGAAGCTTTCTTT
.,.,TRBV25-1,TRBJ1-6,CASSEYGGVQPLHF,TGTGCCAGCAGTGAATATGGGGGGGTCCAACCCCTCCACTTT
TRBD2,.,TRBV6-6,TRBJ2-7,CASSRMTSGRTNEQYF,TGTGCCAGCAGTCGGATGACTAGCGGGAGAACCAACGAGCAGTACTTC
.,.,TRBV6-6,TRBJ2-7,CASSYGQLPYEQYF,TGTGCCAGCAGTTACGGGCAGCTACCCTACGAGCAGTACTTC
TRBD1,.,TRBV30,TRBJ1-3,CAWSRDRGRNTIYF,TGTGCCTGGAGCCGGGACAGGGGTAGAAACACCATATATTTT
.,.,TRBV9,TRBJ1-3,CASSRAFQGTGNTIYF,TGTGCCAGCAGCCGGGCTTTTCAGGGTACCGGAAACACCATATATTTT
.,.,TRBV19,TRBJ2-1,CASSKGSAGRYNEQFF,TGTGCCAGTAGTAAAGGCTCGGCGGGACGATACAATGAGCAGTTCTTC
TRBD2,.,TRBV10-3,TRBJ2-5,CAISTAGGEETQYF,TGTGCCATCAGTACGGCGGGAGGGGAAGAGACCCAGTACTTC